Below, 15 T cell receptor beta chains from the same sample are listed, as sequenced in a study of blood T cell repertoires in COVID-19. Clones were sequenced by immunoSEQ multiplex PCR, and TCRdb holds only the in-frame ones, with some missing. The table records some 250,000 clones, around 85% of them present only once. Sequenced material: PBMCs or T cells enriched from blood (not recorded which). These receptors were obtained from a woman in her 50s who had recovered from COVID-19.

The chain is built from TRBV19 and TRBJ2-1; 8 nucleotides agree with TRBD1. This CDR3 is 18 amino acids long. V shed 4 bases and J 5 bases; nucleotides not matched to a gene: 16. Germline V lookup: CDR1 LNHDA, CDR2 SQIVND (reference sequence). The CDR3 protein is CASSTRGWTGTMHNEQFF. The DNA for the CDR3 is TGTGCCAGTAGTACTCGAGGGTGGACAGGGACGATGCACAATGAGCAGTTCTTC.

This chain connects TRBV21-1 to TRBJ2-2; the DNA was not used to check the table's D call, TRBD1. TRBV21-1 is noted as a pseudogene. This CDR3 is built from 16 residues. The CDR3 nucleotides are TGTGCCAGCAGCAAAGTAGGGGACAGGGGGCGCAGGGAGCTGTTTTTT. It translates to CASSKVGDRGRRELFF.

This clone appeared once. This chain joins TRBV5-4 and TRBJ2-6; the D gene is possibly TRBD2 (6 bases). The CDR3 spans 16 residues. From germline, CDR1 is SGHNT and CDR2 YYREEE (reference sequence). The germline V and J ends were trimmed by 6 bases and 0 bases, with 13 bases remaining between them. CDR3 bases: TGTGCCAGCACCGGGAGTCGAAGCTCTGGGGCCAACGTCCTGACTTTC. Translation gives CASTGSRSSGANVLTF.

The V call is TRBV28, the J call TRBJ1-3; D is ambiguous. The CDR3 is made up of 16 amino acids. V lost 5 bases to trimming and J lost 3 bases, with 17 bases between them. CDR1 and CDR2 from the germline V gene are MDHEN and SYDVKM. The CDR3 reads CASSGSGAQIGNTIYF. DNA of the CDR3: TGTGCCAGCAGTGGATCCGGCGCACAGATTGGAAACACCATATATTTT.

This chain uses TRBV3-1 (or the pseudogene TRBV3-2) with TRBJ2-5; 10 nucleotides align to TRBD1. The CDR3 sequence is 15 residues long. Germline V lookup: CDR1 LGHDT, CDR2 YNNKEL (reference sequence). V shed 3 bases and J 4 bases; nucleotides not matched to a gene: 5. The CDR3 DNA reads as TGTGCCAGCAGCCATGATGGGACAGGGGCAGAGACCCAGTACTTC. Its translation is CASSHDGTGAETQYF.

This rearrangement joins TRBV27 to TRBJ2-2; no reliable D call. Per the germline V gene, CDR1 is MNHEY and CDR2 is SMNVEV (reference sequence). The CDR3 length is 13 residues. The ends were cut back, 6 bases at V and 6 bases at J, with 11 bases in the middle. The CDR3 DNA follows: TGTGCCAGCAGATTCCTAGTATCCGGGGAGCTGTTTTTT. The encoded protein is CASRFLVSGELFF.

The rearrangement links TRBV30 to TRBJ2-1, with 8 bases fitting TRBD1. Germline V gene sequence: CDR1 GTSNPN, CDR2 SVGIG (reference sequence). The CDR3 is made up of 13 amino acids. Germline trimming cut 4 bases from V and 8 bases from J; bases unmatched to any gene: 7. CDR3 DNA: TGTGCCTGGATCACCGGACAGGGATATGAGCAGTTCTTC. It codes for CAWITGQGYEQFF.

The rearrangement links TRBV5-1 to TRBJ1-3; weak D call: TRBD1 (5 bases). CDR1 SGHRS and CDR2 YFSETQ come from the germline V gene. This CDR3 spans 15 amino acids. V gave up 7 bases and J gave up 0 bases, with 14 bases separating them. CDR3 coding DNA: TGCGCCAGCCGGGCGGGGCAGGACTCTGGAAACACCATATATTTT. Translation: CASRAGQDSGNTIYF. The full variable domain, with the rest looked up from reference TRBV5-1 and TRBJ1-3, is KAGVTQTPRYLIKTRGQQVTLSCSPISGHRSVSWYQQTPGQGLQFLFEYFSETQRNKGNFPGRFSGRQFSNSRSEMNVSTLELGDSALYLCASRAGQDSGNTIYFGEGSWLTVV.

The J gene is TRBJ2-5, the V gene TRBV11-2, with 10 nucleotides matching TRBD1. This CDR3 region has 16 residues. With V trimmed by 5 bases and J by 3 bases, 9 bases remained unmatched. Looked up from germline, CDR1 is SGHAT and CDR2 is FQNNGV. The CDR3 DNA reads as TGTGCCAGCAGCCTCGACAGGGGGCGCGCAAAAGAGACCCAGTACTTC. Translating gives CASSLDRGRAKETQYF.

Note on this clone: Distinct nucleotide sequences in the sample also encode this CDR3. V and J are TRBV5-1 and TRBJ2-5; TRBD2 aligns across 12 bases. CDR3 length: 15 residues. Germline values: CDR1 SGHRS, CDR2 YFSETQ. V was clipped by 3 bases and J by 2 bases; unmatched bases: 2. The CDR3 bases are TGCGCCAGCAGCTGGGGGACTAGCGGGCAAGAGACCCAGTACTTC. It is translated as CASSWGTSGQETQYF.

In its sample, this clone was seen once. The chain couples TRBV5-1 to TRBJ1-2, with D uncertain. V was clipped by 0 bases and J by 8 bases, with 11 bases between them. CDR3 length: 13 residues. Germline V gives CDR1 SGHRS, CDR2 YFSETQ. The CDR3 coding sequence is TGCGCCAGCAGCTTGGGGCAGCTGGGCGGCTACACCTTC. It yields the protein CASSLGQLGGYTF.

This chain joins TRBV7-6 and TRBJ1-5, with TRBD1 matching 9 bases. Germline V gene lookup returns CDR1 SGHVS and CDR2 FNYEAQ. There are 15 residues in the CDR3. The trim removed 5 bases at V and 0 bases at J, leaving 2 bases unmatched. The CDR3 DNA reads TGTGCCAGCAGCAGGGGACAGGGTAGCAATCAGCCCCAGCATTTT. The encoded protein is CASSRGQGSNQPQHF.

This clone was seen only once. The chain recombines TRBV7-9 with TRBJ2-7, with 8 bases that match TRBD2. Germline CDR1 reads SEHNR; CDR2 reads FQNEAQ (reference sequence). Trimming took 2 bases from V and 7 from J; bases not matched to a gene: 13. The CDR3 runs to 16 residues. The CDR3 sequence: CASSLKDSGSGWEQYF. CDR3 nucleotide sequence: TGTGCCAGCAGCTTAAAGGACAGCGGGAGCGGCTGGGAGCAGTACTTC.

The chain joins TRBV5-4 to TRBJ1-2; D remains ambiguous. Between the trimmed V and J ends, which lost 2 bases and 5 bases, there was a span of 19 bases. The CDR3 contains 16 residues. Germline CDR1 reads SGHNT; CDR2 reads YYREEE (reference sequence). CDR3 coding DNA: TGTGCCAGCAGCTTCCGGCGGGATCAAACGGTTTATGGCTACACCTTC. It translates to CASSFRRDQTVYGYTF.

This clone was seen a few times. This sequence joins TRBV27 and TRBJ2-3; 12 bases agree with TRBD2. V was pared by 6 bases and J by 8 bases, with 15 bases of the junction left unmatched. Germline V gene data show CDR1 as MNHEY and CDR2 as SMNVEV (reference sequence). The CDR3 has 17 amino acids. In nucleotides, the CDR3 is TGTGCCAGCAGCCTGGCCCGTCTAGCGGGAGGGCCCGGTACGCAGTATTTT. Encoded protein: CASSLARLAGGPGTQYF.